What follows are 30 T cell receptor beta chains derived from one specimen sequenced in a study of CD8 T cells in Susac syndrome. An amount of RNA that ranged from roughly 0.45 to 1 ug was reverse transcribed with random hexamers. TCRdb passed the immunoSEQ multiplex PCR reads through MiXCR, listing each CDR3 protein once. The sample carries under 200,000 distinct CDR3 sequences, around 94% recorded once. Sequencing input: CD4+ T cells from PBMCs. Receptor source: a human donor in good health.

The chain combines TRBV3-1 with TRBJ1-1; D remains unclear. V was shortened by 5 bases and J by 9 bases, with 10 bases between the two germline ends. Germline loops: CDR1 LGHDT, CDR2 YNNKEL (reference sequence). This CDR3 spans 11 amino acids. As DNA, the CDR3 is TGTGCCAGCAGCAACCTAGGGAAAGCTTTCTTT. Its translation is CASSNLGKAFF.

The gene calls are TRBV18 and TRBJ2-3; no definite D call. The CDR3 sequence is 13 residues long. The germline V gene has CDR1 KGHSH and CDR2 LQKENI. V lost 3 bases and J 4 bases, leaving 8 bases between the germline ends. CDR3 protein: CASSPLVSDTQYF. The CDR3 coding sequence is TGTGCCAGCTCACCTCTAGTATCAGATACGCAGTATTTT. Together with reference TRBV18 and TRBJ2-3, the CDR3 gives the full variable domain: NAGVMQNPRHLVRRRGQEARLRCSPMKGHSHVYWYRQLPEEGLKFMVYLQKENIIDESGMPKERFSAEFPKEGPSILRIQQVVRGDSAAYFCASSPLVSDTQYFGPGTRLTVL.

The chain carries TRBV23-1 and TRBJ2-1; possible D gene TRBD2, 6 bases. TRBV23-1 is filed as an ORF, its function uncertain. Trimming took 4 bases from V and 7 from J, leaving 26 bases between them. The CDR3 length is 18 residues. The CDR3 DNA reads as TGCGCCAGCAGTCTCCCTAGGGCGGGATTGGGATTCCGAAATGAGCAGTTCTTC. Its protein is CASSLPRAGLGFRNEQFF.

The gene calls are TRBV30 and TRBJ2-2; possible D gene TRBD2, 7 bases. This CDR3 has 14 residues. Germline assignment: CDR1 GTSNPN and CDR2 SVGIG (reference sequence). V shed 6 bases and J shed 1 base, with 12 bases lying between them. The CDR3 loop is CACGGQENTGELFF. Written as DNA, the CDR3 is TGTGCCTGCGGGGGGCAGGAGAACACCGGGGAGCTGTTTTTT.

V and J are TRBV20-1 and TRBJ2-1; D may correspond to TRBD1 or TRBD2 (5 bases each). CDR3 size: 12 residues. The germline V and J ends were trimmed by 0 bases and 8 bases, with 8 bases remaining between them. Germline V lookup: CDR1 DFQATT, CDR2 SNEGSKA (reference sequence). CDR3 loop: CSARDGTHEQFF. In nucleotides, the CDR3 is TGCAGTGCTAGAGATGGGACCCATGAGCAGTTCTTC.

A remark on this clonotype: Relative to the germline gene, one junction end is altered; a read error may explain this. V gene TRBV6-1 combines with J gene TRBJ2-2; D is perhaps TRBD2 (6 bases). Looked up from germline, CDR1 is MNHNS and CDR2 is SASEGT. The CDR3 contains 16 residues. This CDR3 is CASSETEGRYTGKLFF. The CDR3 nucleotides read TGTGCCAGCAGCGAAACGGAGGGGCGATACACCGGGAAGCTGTTTTTT.

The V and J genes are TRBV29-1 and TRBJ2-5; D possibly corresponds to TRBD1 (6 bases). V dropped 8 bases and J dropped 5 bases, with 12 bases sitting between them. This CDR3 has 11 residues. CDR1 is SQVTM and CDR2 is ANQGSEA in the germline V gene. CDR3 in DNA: TGCAGCATCAGGGGTCAGGAGACCCAGTACTTC. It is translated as CSIRGQETQYF.

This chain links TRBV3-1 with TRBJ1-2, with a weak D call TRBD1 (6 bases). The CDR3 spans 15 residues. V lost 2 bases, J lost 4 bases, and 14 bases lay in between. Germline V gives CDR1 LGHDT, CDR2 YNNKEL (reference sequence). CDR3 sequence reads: CASSQLGQSRYGYTF. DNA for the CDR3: TGTGCCAGCAGCCAACTGGGACAAAGCCGCTATGGCTACACCTTC.

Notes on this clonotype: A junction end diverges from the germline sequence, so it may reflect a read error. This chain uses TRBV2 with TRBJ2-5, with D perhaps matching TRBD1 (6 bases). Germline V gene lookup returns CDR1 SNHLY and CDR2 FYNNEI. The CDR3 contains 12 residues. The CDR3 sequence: CASREGGETQYF. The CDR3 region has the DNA TGTGCCAGCAGAGAAGGGGGTGAGACCCAGTACTTC.

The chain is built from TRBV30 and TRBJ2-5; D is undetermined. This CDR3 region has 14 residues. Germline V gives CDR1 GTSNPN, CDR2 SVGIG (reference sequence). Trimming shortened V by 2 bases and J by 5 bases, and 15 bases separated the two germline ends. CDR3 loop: CAWSPRTFMETQYF. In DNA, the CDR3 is TGTGCCTGGAGTCCGCGGACGTTCATGGAGACCCAGTACTTC.

The CDR3 loop is CATSDSRTATDTQYF. The CDR3 DNA sequence: TGTGCCACCAGTGATTCCCGGACAGCCACAGATACGCAGTATTTT. The chain joins TRBV24-1 to TRBJ2-3; possibly TRBD1 for D (6 bases). From germline, CDR1 is KGHDR and CDR2 SFDVKD. The V gene lost 2 bases and the J gene lost 2 bases, with 10 bases spanning the gap. The CDR3 extends over 15 amino acids.

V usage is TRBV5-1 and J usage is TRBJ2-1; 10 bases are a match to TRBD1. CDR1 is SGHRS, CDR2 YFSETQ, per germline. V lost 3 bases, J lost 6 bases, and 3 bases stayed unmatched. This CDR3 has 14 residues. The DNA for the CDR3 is TGCGCCAGCAGCTCGGGGACAGGGGCCAATGAGCAGTTCTTC. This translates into CASSSGTGANEQFF.

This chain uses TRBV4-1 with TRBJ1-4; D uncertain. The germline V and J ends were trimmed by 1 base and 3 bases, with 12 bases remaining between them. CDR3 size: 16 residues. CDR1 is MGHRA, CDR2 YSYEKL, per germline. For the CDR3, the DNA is TGCGCCAGCAGCCAAGGTTCAGGCCCCGCTAATGAAAAACTGTTTTTT. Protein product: CASSQGSGPANEKLFF.

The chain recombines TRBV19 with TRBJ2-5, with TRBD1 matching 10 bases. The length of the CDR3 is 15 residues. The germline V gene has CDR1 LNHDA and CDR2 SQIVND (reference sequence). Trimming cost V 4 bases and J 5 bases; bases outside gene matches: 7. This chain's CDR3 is CASSSPGQGLETQYF. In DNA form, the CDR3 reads TGTGCCAGTAGTAGTCCGGGACAGGGGTTGGAGACCCAGTACTTC.

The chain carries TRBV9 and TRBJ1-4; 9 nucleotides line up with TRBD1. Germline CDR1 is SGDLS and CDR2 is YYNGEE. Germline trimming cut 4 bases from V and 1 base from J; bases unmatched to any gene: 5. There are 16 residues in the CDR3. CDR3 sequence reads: CASSRGQGLTNEKLFF. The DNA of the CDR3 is TGTGCCAGCAGCAGGGGACAGGGATTAACTAATGAAAAACTGTTTTTT.

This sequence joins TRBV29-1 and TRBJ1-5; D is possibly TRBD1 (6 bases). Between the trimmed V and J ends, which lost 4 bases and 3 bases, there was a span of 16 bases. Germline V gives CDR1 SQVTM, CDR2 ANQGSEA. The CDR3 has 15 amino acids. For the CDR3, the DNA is TGCAGCGTTGCCGAGGGGGGAGGGAACAATCAGCCCCAGCATTTT. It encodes CSVAEGGGNNQPQHF.

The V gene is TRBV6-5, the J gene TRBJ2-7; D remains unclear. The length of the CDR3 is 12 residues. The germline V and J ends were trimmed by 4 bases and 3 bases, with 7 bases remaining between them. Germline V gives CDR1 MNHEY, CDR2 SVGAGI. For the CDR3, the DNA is TGTGCCAGCAGTTTACAGAACTACGAGCAGTACTTC. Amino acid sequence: CASSLQNYEQYF.

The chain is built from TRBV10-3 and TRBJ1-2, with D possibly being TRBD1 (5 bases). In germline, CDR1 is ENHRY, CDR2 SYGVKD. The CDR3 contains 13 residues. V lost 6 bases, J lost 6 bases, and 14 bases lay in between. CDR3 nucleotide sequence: TGTGCCATCAGCGACAGCGGAGAGGATGGCTACACCTTC. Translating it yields CAISDSGEDGYTF.

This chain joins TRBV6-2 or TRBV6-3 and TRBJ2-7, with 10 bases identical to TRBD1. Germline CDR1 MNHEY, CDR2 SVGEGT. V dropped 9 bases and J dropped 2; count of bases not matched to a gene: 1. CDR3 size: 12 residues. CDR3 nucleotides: TGTGCCAGGGGGACAGGGGCCTACGAGCAGTACTTC. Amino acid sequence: CARGTGAYEQYF.

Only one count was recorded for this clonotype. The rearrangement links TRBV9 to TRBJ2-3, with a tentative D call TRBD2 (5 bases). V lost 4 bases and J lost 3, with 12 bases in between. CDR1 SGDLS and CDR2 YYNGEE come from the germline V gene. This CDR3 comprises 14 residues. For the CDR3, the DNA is TGTGCCAGCAGCCCGAGGAGCGGTACAGATACGCAGTATTTT. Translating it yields CASSPRSGTDTQYF.

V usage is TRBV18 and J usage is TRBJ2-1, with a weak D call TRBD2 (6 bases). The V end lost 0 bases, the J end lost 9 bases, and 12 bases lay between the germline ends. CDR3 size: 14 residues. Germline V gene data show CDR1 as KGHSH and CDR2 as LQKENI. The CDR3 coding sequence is TGTGCCAGCTCACCACCGGGCGGGGAGGCTGAGCAGTTCTTC. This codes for CASSPPGGEAEQFF.

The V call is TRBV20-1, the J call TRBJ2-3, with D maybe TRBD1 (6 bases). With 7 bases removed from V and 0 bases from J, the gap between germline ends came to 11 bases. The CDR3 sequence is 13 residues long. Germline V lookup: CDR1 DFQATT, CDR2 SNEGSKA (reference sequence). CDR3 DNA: TGCAGTGTACCAGGGGCTAGCACAGATACGCAGTATTTT. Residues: CSVPGASTDTQYF.

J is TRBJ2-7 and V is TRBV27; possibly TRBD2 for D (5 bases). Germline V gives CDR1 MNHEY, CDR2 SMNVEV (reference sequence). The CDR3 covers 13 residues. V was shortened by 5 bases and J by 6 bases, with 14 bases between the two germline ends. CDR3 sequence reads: CASSPPPGFEQYF. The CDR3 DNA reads TGTGCCAGCAGTCCTCCCCCGGGGTTCGAGCAGTACTTC.

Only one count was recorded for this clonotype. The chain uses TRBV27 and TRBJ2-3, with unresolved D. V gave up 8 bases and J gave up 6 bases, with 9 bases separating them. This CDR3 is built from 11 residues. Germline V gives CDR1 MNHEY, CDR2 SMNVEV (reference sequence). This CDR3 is CASRFRDTQYF. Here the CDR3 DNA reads TGTGCCAGCCGATTTCGGGATACGCAGTATTTT.

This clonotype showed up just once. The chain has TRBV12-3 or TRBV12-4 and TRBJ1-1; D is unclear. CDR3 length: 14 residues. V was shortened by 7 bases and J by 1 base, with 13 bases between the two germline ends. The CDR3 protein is CASIPRPENTEAFF. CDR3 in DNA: TGTGCCAGCATCCCCCGCCCAGAGAACACTGAAGCTTTCTTT.

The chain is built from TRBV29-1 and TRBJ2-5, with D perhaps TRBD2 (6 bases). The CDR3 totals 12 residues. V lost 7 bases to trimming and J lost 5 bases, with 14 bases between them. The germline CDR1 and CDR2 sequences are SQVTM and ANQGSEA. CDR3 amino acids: CSGDGGSETQYF. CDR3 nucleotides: TGCAGCGGTGACGGGGGTTCCGAGACCCAGTACTTC.

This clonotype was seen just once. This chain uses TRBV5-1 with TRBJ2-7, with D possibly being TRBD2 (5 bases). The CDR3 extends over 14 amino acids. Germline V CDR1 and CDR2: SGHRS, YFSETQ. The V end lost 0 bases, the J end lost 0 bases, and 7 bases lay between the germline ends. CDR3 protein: CASSLGAGSYEQYF. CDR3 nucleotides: TGCGCCAGCAGCTTGGGGGCGGGCTCCTACGAGCAGTACTTC. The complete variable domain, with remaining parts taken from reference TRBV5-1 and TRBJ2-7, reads KAGVTQTPRYLIKTRGQQVTLSCSPISGHRSVSWYQQTPGQGLQFLFEYFSETQRNKGNFPGRFSGRQFSNSRSEMNVSTLELGDSALYLCASSLGAGSYEQYFGPGTRLTVT.

The CDR3 DNA is TGTGCCACCAGTGATTTGCACGGCAGGGAGAACACCGGGGAGCTGTTTTTT. Amino acids: CATSDLHGRENTGELFF. The rearrangement joins TRBV24-1 to TRBJ2-2, with D tentatively TRBD1 (5 bases). Germline CDR1 KGHDR, CDR2 SFDVKD. The CDR3 extends over 17 amino acids. Trimming took off 0 bases at V and 1 base at J, with 11 bases between the two ends.

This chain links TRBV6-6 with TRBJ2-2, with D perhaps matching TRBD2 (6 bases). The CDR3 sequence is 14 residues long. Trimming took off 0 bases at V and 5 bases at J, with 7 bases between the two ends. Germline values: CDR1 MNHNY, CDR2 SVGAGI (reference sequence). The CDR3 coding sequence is TGTGCCAGCAGTTACTCTGCGGGGACCGGGGAGCTGTTTTTT. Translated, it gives CASSYSAGTGELFF.

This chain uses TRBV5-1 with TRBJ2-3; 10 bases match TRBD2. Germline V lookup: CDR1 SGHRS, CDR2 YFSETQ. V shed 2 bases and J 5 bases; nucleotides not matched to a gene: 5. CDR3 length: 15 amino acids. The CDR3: CASSLAGGPKDTQYF. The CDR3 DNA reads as TGCGCCAGCAGCTTAGCGGGGGGGCCCAAAGATACGCAGTATTTT. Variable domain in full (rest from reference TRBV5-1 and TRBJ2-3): KAGVTQTPRYLIKTRGQQVTLSCSPISGHRSVSWYQQTPGQGLQFLFEYFSETQRNKGNFPGRFSGRQFSNSRSEMNVSTLELGDSALYLCASSLAGGPKDTQYFGPGTRLTVL.